This T cell receptor beta chain comes out of a study of T cell responses to AZD1222 COVID-19 vaccine. Study observations and caveats: CD4 TCRs covered the whole spike, strongest at regions 160-218 and 743-854. The donor cohort was predominantly white British with a female majority, and clonal diversity may have been underestimated. Receipt of two AZD1222 doses was followed by a rise in Spike-specific TCR breadth and depth.

CDR3 length: 15 amino acids. V lost 3 bases and J 1 base, leaving 13 bases between the germline ends. Germline V CDR1 and CDR2: SGDLS, YYNGEE. Concerning this clone: Its antigen remains unidentified.

Generated by immunoSEQ multiplex PCR, the TCRdb table keeps only in-frame clones and is missing some. The table records 150,000 or so clones, around 90% of them present only once. The clonotype was recovered from an adult in good health. The sample in question was peripheral blood, obtained on day 0 of AZD1222 vaccination. The V gene is TRBV9, the J gene TRBJ1-1, with D maybe TRBD1 (5 bases). CDR3 sequence (DNA): TGTGCCAGCAGCGCAACCGGGACGGGGAACACTGAAGCTTTCTTT. It encodes CASSATGTGNTEAFF.